This TCR beta chain was recovered during a study of CD8 T cells in ankylosing spondylitis. Broader study findings: Earlier authors reported some of these motif variants in reactive arthritis synovial fluid and blood.

TCRdb re-analysed the 5' RACE reads in MiXCR, keeping a single row per CDR3 protein. This sample has 300,000 to 350,000 distinct CDR3 sequences, with under 15% found just once. The V gene lost 4 bases and the J gene lost 4 bases, with 10 bases spanning the gap. The CDR3 sequence is 13 residues long. In the case of this clonotype: Antigen specificity is unknown.

The J gene is TRBJ1-2, the V gene TRBV12-3 or TRBV12-4, with D tentatively TRBD1 (6 bases). Material for sequencing was blood, either unsorted or a sorted T cell fraction (not recorded which). The source of this sequence is a male donor with ankylosing spondylitis or in good health (not recorded which). The CDR3 sequence is CASSSQGVYGYTF. CDR3 coding DNA: TGTGCCAGCAGTTCACAGGGTGTCTATGGCTACACCTTC.